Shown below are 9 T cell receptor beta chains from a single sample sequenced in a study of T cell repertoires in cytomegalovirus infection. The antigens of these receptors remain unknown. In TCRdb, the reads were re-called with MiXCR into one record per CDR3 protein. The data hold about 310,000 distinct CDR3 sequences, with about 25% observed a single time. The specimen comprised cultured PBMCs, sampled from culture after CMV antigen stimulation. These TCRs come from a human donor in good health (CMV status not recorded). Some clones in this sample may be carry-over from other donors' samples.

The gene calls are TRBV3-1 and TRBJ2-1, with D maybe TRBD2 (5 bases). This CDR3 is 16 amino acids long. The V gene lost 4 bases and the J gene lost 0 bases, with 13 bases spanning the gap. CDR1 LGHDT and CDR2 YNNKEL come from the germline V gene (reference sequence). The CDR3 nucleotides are TGTGCCAGCAGCCCGGTCCAGCGGATCTCCTACAATGAGCAGTTCTTC. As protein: CASSPVQRISYNEQFF.

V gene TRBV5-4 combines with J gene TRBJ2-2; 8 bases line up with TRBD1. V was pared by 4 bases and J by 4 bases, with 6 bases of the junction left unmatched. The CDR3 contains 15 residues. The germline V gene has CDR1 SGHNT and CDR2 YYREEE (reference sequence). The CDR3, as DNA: TGTGCCAGCAGCCTAGGACAGGGCCCCACCGGGGAGCTGTTTTTT. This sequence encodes CASSLGQGPTGELFF.

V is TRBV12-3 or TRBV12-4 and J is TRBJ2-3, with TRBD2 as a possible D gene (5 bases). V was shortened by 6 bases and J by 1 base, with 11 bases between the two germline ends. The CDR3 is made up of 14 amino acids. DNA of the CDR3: TGTGCCAGCAGGGTGGCGGGCCGCACAGATACGCAGTATTTT. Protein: CASRVAGRTDTQYF.

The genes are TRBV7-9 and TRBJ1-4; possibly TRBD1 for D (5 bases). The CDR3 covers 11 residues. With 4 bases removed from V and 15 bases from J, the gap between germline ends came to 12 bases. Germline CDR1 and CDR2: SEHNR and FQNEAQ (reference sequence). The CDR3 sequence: CASSSGGPVFF. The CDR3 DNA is TGTGCCAGCAGCTCGGGGGGACCTGTGTTTTTT.

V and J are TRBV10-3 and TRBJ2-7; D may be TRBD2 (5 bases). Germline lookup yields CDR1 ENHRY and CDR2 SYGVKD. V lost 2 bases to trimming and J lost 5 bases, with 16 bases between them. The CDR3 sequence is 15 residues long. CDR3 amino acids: CAISEPLLSVNEQYF. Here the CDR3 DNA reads TGTGCCATCAGTGAGCCTCTCCTTAGCGTGAACGAGCAGTACTTC.

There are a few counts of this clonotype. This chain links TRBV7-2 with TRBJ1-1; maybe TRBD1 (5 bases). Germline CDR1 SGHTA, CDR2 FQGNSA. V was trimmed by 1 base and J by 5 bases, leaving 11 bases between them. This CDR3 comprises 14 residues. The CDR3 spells CASSLGSGRTEAFF. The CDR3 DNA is TGTGCCAGCAGCTTAGGTTCAGGGCGGACTGAAGCTTTCTTT.

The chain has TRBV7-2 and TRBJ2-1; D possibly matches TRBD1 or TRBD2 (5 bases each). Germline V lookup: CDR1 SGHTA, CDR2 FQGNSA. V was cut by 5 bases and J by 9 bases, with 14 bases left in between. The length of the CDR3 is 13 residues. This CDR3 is CASSQVGTGEQFF. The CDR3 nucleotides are TGTGCCAGCAGCCAGGTCGGGACGGGTGAGCAGTTCTTC. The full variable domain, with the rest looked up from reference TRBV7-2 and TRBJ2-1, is GAGVSQSPSNKVTEKGKDVELRCDPISGHTALYWYRQSLGQGLEFLIYFQGNSAPDKSGLPSDRFSAERTGGSVSTLTIQRTQQEDSAVYLCASSQVGTGEQFFGPGTRLTVL.

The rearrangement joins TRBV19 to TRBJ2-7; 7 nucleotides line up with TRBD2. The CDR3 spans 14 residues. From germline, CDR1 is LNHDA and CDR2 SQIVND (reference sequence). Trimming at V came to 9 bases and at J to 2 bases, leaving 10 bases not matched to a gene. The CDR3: CASSPGGLAYEQYF. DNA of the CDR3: TGTGCCAGCTCCCCGGGGGGTTTGGCCTACGAGCAGTACTTC.

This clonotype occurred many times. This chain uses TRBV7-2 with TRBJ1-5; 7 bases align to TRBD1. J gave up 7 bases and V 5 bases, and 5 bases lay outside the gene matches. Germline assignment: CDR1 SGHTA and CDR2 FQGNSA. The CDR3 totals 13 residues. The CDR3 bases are TGTGCCAGCAGCCGACAGGGTTGGCAGCCCCAGCATTTT. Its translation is CASSRQGWQPQHF.